This T cell receptor (beta chain) was identified during a study of long-term antiretroviral therapy in people with HIV. CDR3 length: 16 residues. The V gene's germline CDR1 is SGHNT and CDR2 YENEEA. V shed 5 bases and J shed 3 bases, with 16 bases lying between them. They ran version v3.0 of the immunoSEQ assay at survey level. Libraries were prepared by immunoSEQ multiplex PCR; TCRdb keeps only in-frame clonotypes and omits some of them. Among under 45,000 clones listed, 75% to 90% were seen once. The receptor comes from a woman in her 50s with HIV. This specimen was unsorted PBMCs, taken 3.1 years after starting antiretroviral therapy. V gene TRBV11-3 combines with J gene TRBJ2-2; D perhaps matches TRBD2 (5 bases). The CDR3 protein is CASSRFGETDTGELFF. The CDR3, as DNA: TGTGCCAGCAGCCGTTTCGGGGAGACCGACACCGGGGAGCTGTTTTTT.